This TCR beta chain was sequenced for a study of T cell clusters in autoimmune cytopenias. Findings and caveats of the study: No experiment has yet validated the function of the T cell clusters defined in silico.

The CDR3 is 12 amino acids. The germline gives CDR1 LNHDA, CDR2 SQIVND (reference sequence). On this clonotype: The target antigen is unknown.

One tube held mixed TRB-A and TRB-B primer pools for touch-down PCR. One entry per CDR3 protein, without DNA, is what TCRdb gives after re-calling the multiplex PCR reads. The sample's table shows a few hundred distinct CDR3 sequences. TRB amplification used around 0.25 ug of peripheral blood genomic DNA. The sequenced sample consisted of peripheral blood. The V gene is TRBV19, the J gene TRBJ1-4. The sequence was obtained from a human donor with an autoimmune cytopenia or autoimmune hepatitis (not recorded which). Here the CDR3 reads CASSIDFANLFF.